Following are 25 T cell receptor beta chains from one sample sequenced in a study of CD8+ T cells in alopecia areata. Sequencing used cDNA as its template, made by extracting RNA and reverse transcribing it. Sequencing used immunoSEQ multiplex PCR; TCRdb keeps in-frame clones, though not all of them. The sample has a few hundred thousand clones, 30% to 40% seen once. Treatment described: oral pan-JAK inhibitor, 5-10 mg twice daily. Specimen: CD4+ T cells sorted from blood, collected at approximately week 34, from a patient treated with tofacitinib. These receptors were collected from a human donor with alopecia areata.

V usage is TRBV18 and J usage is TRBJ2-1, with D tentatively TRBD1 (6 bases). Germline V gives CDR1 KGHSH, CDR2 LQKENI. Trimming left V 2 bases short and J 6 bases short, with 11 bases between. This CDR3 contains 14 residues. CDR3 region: CASSPMDSINEQFF. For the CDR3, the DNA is TGTGCCAGCTCACCAATGGACAGCATCAATGAGCAGTTCTTC.

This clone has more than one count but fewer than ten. The DNA for the CDR3 is TGTGCCAGCGCACGCCGCCCGGACGGGGAAAACATTCAGTACTTC. Protein sequence: CASARRPDGENIQYF. The V gene is TRBV19, the J gene TRBJ2-4; weak D call: TRBD2 (5 bases). In germline, CDR1 is LNHDA, CDR2 SQIVND (reference sequence). The V end lost 9 bases, the J end lost 5 bases, and 20 bases lay between the germline ends. The CDR3 totals 15 residues.

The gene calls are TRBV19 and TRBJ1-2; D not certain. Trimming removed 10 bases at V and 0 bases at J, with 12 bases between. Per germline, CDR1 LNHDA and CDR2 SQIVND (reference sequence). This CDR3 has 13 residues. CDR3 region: CATTPYSNYGYTF. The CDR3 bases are TGTGCCACCACCCCCTACTCTAACTATGGCTACACCTTC.

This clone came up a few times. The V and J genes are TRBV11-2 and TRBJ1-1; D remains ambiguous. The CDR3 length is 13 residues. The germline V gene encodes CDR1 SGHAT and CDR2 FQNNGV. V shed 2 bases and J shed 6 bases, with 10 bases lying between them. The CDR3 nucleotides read TGTGCCAGCAGCTTAAGCATAGGAGCTGAAGCTTTCTTT. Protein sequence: CASSLSIGAEAFF.

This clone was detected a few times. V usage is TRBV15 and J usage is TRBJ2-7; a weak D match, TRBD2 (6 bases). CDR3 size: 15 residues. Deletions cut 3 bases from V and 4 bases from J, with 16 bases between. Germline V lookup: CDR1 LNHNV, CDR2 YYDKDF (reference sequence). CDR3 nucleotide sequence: TGTGCCACCAGCAGCGGTCGCGGTAGCGGTTACGAGCAGTACTTC. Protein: CATSSGRGSGYEQYF.

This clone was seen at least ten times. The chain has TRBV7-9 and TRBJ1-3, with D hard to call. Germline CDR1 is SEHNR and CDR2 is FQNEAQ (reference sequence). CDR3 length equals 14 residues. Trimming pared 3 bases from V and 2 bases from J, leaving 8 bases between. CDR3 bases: TGTGCCAGCAGCTTTGTACAACCTGGAAACACCATATATTTT. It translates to CASSFVQPGNTIYF.

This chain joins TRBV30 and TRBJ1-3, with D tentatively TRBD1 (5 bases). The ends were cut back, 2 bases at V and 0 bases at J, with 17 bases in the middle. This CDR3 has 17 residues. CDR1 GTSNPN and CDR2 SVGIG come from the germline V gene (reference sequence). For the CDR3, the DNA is TGTGCCTGGAGTCGGGACTTACTTATAATCTCTGGAAACACCATATATTTT. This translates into CAWSRDLLIISGNTIYF.

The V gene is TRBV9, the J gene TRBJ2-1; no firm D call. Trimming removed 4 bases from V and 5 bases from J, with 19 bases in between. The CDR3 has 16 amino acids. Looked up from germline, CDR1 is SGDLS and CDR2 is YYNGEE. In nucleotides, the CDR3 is TGTGCCAGCAGCTCCCAATTCGCCAGACCTGACAATGAGCAGTTCTTC. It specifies CASSSQFARPDNEQFF.

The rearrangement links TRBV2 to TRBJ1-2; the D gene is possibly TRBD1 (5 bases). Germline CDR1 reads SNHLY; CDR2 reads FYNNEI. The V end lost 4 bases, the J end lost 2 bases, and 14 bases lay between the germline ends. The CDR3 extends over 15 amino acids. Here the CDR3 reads CASSVSSAGNYGYTF. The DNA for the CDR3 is TGTGCCAGCAGTGTGTCTTCGGCAGGGAACTATGGCTACACCTTC.

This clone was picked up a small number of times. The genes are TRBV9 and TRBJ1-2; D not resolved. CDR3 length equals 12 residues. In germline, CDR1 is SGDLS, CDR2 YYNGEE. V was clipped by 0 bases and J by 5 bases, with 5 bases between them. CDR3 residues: CASSVEAYGYTF. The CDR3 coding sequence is TGTGCCAGCAGCGTAGAAGCGTATGGCTACACCTTC.

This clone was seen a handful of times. This chain's CDR3 is CASGLTATYEQYF. The DNA for the CDR3 is TGTGCCAGTGGTCTGACGGCTACCTACGAGCAGTACTTC. The chain carries TRBV28 and TRBJ2-7; D is uncertain. Germline CDR1 and CDR2: MDHEN and SYDVKM. V shed 9 bases and J shed 2 bases, with 14 bases lying between them. The CDR3 sequence is 13 residues long.

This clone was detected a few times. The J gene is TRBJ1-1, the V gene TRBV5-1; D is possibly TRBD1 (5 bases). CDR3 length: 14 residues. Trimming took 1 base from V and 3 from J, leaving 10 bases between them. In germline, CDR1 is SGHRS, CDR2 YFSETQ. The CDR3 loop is CASSLYQGYTEAFF. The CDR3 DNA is TGCGCCAGCAGCTTGTATCAGGGATACACTGAAGCTTTCTTT.

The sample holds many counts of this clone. CDR3 bases: TGTGCCACTCGAACAGGGGCGGCTACCGGGGAGCTGTTTTTT. This gives the protein CATRTGAATGELFF. The chain recombines TRBV7-9 with TRBJ2-2; 7 bases match TRBD1. The CDR3 loop spans 14 amino acids. J lost 5 bases, V lost 10 bases, and 10 bases had no gene match. Germline V lookup: CDR1 SEHNR, CDR2 FQNEAQ (reference sequence). The whole variable domain, remainder taken from reference TRBV7-9 and TRBJ2-2, is DTGVSQNPRHKITKRGQNVTFRCDPISEHNRLYWYRQTLGQGPEFLTYFQNEAQLEKSRLLSDRFSAERPKGSFSTLEIQRTEQGDSAMYLCATRTGAATGELFFGEGSRLTVL.

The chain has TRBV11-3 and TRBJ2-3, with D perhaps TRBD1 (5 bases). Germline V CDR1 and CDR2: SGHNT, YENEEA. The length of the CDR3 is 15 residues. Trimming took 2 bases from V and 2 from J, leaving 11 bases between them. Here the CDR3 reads CASSLRGHSTDTQYF. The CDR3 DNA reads TGTGCCAGCAGCTTAAGAGGACACTCCACAGATACGCAGTATTTT.

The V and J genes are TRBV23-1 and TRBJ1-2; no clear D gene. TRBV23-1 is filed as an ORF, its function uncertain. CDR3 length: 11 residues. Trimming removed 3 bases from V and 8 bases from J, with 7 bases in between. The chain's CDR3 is CASSQVAGYTF. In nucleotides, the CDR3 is TGCGCCAGCAGTCAGGTTGCGGGCTACACCTTC.

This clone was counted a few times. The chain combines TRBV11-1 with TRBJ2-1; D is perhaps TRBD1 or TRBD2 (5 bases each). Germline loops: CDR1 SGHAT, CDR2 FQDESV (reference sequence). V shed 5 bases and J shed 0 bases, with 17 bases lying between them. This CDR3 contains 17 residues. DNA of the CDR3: TGTGCCAGCAGCCGGGACCCCGCCTTAAGCTCCTACAATGAGCAGTTCTTC. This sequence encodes CASSRDPALSSYNEQFF.

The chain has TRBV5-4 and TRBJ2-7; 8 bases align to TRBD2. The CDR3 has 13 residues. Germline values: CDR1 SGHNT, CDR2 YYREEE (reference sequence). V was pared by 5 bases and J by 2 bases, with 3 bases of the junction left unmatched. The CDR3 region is CASRAGGTYEQYF. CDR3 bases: TGTGCCAGCAGGGCGGGGGGTACCTACGAGCAGTACTTC.

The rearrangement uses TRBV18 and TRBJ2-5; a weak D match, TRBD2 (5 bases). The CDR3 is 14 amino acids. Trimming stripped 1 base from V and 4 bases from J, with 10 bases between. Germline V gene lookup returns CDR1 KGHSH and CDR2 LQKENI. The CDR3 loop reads CASSPLNGGETQYF. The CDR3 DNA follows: TGTGCCAGCTCACCACTAAACGGAGGAGAGACCCAGTACTTC.

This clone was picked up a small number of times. The CDR3 loop reads CASSDQAQEKAFF. The CDR3 DNA follows: TGTGCCAGCTCAGACCAGGCCCAGGAGAAAGCTTTCTTT. The chain uses TRBV18 and TRBJ1-1; D uncertain. Germline lookup yields CDR1 KGHSH and CDR2 LQKENI. The CDR3 is 13 residues long. V was trimmed by 5 bases and J by 9 bases, leaving 16 bases between them.

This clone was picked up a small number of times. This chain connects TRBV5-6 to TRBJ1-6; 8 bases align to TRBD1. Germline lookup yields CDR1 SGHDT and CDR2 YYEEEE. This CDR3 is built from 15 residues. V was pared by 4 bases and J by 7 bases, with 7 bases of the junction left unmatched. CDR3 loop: CASSAPRGQNSPLHF. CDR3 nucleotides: TGTGCCAGCAGCGCACCCAGGGGGCAGAATTCACCCCTCCACTTT.

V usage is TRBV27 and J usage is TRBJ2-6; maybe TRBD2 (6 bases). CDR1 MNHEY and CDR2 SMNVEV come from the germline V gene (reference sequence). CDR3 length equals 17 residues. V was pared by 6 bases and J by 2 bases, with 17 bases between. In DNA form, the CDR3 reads TGTGCCAGCAGAGCCCGGCCGGGGGTTGCTGGGGCCAACGTCCTGACTTTC. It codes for CASRARPGVAGANVLTF.

CDR3 bases: TGCGCCAGCAGCTCTACAGCGGGGAGCTACGAGCAGTACTTC. Protein product: CASSSTAGSYEQYF. The J gene is TRBJ2-7, the V gene TRBV5-1, with 7 bases lining up with TRBD2. Germline V lookup: CDR1 SGHRS, CDR2 YFSETQ. The V gene end was trimmed by 3 bases and the J gene end by 3 bases; junction bases not matched to a gene: 6. This CDR3 has 14 amino acids.

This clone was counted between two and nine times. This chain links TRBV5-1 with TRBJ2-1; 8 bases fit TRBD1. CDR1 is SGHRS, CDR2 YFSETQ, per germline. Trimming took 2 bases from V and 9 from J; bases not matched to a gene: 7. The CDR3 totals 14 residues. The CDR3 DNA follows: TGCGCCAGCAGCTTATCACCAGGGGGCAGTGAGCAGTTCTTC. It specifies CASSLSPGGSEQFF.

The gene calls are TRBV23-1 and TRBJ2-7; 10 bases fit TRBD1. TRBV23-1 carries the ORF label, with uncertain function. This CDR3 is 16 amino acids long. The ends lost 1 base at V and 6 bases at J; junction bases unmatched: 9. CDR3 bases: TGCGCCAGCAGTCAATTCCTGGGGACAGGGGATTCCGAGCAGTACTTC. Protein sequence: CASSQFLGTGDSEQYF.

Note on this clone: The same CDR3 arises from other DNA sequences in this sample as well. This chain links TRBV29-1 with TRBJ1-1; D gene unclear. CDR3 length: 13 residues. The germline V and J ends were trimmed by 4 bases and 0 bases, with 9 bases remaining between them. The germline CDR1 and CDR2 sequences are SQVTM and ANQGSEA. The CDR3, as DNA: TGCAGCGTTGTCGGGCTTCTGAACACTGAAGCTTTCTTT. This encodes CSVVGLLNTEAFF.